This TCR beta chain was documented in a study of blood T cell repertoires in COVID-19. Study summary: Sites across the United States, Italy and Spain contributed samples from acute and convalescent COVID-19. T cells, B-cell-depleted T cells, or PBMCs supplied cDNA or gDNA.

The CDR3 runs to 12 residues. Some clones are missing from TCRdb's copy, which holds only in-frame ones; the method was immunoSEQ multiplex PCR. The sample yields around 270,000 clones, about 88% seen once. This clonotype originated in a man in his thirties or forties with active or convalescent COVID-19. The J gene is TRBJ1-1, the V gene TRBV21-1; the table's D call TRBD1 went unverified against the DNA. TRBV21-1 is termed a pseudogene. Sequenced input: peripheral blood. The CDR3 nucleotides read TGTGCCACCCGACAGGGGGGCACTGAAGCTTTCTTT. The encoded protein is CATRQGGTEAFF.